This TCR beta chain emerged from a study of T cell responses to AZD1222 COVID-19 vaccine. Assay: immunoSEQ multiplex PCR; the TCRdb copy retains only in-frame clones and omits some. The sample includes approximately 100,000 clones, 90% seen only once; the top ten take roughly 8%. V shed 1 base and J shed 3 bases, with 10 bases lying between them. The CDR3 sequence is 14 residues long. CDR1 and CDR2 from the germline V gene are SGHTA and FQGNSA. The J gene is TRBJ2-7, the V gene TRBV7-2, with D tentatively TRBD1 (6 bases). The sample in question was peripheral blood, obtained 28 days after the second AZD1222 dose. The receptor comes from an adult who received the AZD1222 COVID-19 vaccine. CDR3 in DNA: TGTGCCAGCAGCTTAGATCGCAGGGGCTACGAGCAGTACTTC. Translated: CASSLDRRGYEQYF.